One sample yielded the 30 T cell receptor beta chains listed below, sequenced in a study of early T cells in non-severe SARS-CoV-2 infection. TCRdb re-derived calls from the 5' RACE reads in MiXCR, one entry per CDR3 protein. This sample carries over 55,000 distinct CDR3 sequences, about an eighth of them seen once, and the ten largest clones take 0.95% to 1.5%. The sample taken for sequencing was whole blood. These receptors were obtained from an adult who was a healthcare worker with PCR-confirmed SARS-CoV-2 infection or an uninfected control (not recorded which).

This clonotype was observed many times. The chain combines TRBV20-1 with TRBJ2-1, with D perhaps TRBD2 (6 bases). In germline, CDR1 is DFQATT, CDR2 SNEGSKA (reference sequence). V lost 6 bases, J lost 8 bases, and 14 bases lay in between. The CDR3 spans 12 residues. For the CDR3, the DNA is TGCAGTGCAGACGGGGAGGAGGATGAGCAGTTCTTC. Translating it yields CSADGEEDEQFF.

The chain combines TRBV12-3 or TRBV12-4 with TRBJ2-1; TRBD2 matches 13 bases. With V trimmed by 6 bases and J by 10 bases, 9 bases remained unmatched. CDR3 length: 15 residues. The CDR3 DNA reads as TGTGCCAGCAGGCGACTAGCGGGAGGTTCTGAGGAGCAGTTCTTC. Protein product: CASRRLAGGSEEQFF.

The gene calls are TRBV28 and TRBJ1-2; D is unresolved. Germline CDR1 MDHEN, CDR2 SYDVKM. With 7 bases removed from V and 4 bases from J, the gap between germline ends came to 13 bases. The CDR3 length is 13 residues. The CDR3 protein is CASILTASYGYTF. The CDR3 nucleotides are TGTGCCAGCATACTTACAGCATCCTATGGCTACACCTTC.

In this sample, this clonotype turned up many times. The chain uses TRBV7-9 and TRBJ1-4; 10 bases agree with TRBD1. CDR3 size: 17 residues. V was clipped by 3 bases and J by 1 base; unmatched bases: 5. Germline-derived CDR1 and CDR2 are SEHNR and FQNEAQ (reference sequence). CDR3 DNA sequence: TGTGCCAGCAGCTTGCGGACAGGGGGAAGAACTAATGAAAAACTGTTTTTT. It yields the protein CASSLRTGGRTNEKLFF.

This clonotype was counted a single time. The chain recombines TRBV27 with TRBJ2-7, with 7 bases lining up with TRBD2. The CDR3 runs 16 residues. The V gene's germline CDR1 is MNHEY and CDR2 SMNVEV (reference sequence). J was trimmed by 0 bases and V by 2 bases; bases with no gene match: 7. The CDR3 here is CASSLEVPSGSYEQYF. CDR3 sequence (DNA): TGTGCCAGCAGTTTAGAAGTCCCTAGCGGCTCCTACGAGCAGTACTTC.

V usage is TRBV29-1 and J usage is TRBJ2-5; D is possibly TRBD1 (6 bases). Trimming cost V 3 bases and J 3 bases, with 8 bases left between them. Germline loops: CDR1 SQVTM, CDR2 ANQGSEA. The CDR3 covers 12 residues. CDR3 region: CSVDRGKETQYF. The CDR3 nucleotides read TGCAGCGTTGACAGGGGCAAAGAGACCCAGTACTTC.

In its sample, this clonotype was seen many times. This rearrangement joins TRBV7-6 to TRBJ1-4, with TRBD1 matching over 8 bases. From germline, CDR1 is SGHVS and CDR2 FNYEAQ. Losses at the gene ends were 4 bases for V and 5 bases for J; bases not matched to a gene: 12. This CDR3 region has 17 residues. The CDR3 sequence is CASSSNSGTGGNEKLFF. CDR3 coding DNA: TGTGCCAGCAGCTCCAATAGCGGAACAGGGGGGAATGAAAAACTGTTTTTT.

Only a few counts were recorded for this clonotype. This chain links TRBV7-8 with TRBJ1-5; 7 bases map to TRBD1. CDR1 is SGHVS, CDR2 FQNEAQ, per germline. V was pared by 0 bases and J by 6 bases, with 8 bases of the junction left unmatched. This CDR3 has 16 residues. The CDR3 is CASSLAPGSGGQPQHF. The CDR3 bases are TGTGCCAGCAGCTTAGCGCCCGGGTCAGGGGGTCAGCCCCAGCATTTT.

This clonotype was counted at least ten times. The chain employs TRBV18 and TRBJ1-2; 9 bases fit TRBD1. With 1 base clipped from V and 7 bases from J, the junction kept 10 bases outside the gene matches. Germline-derived CDR1 and CDR2 are KGHSH and LQKENI. The CDR3 contains 16 residues. CDR3 sequence reads: CASSPLGPGTGSGYTF. The CDR3 DNA reads as TGTGCCAGCTCACCACTGGGCCCCGGGACAGGGTCTGGCTACACCTTC.

This clonotype was seen at least ten times. The J gene is TRBJ2-7, the V gene TRBV20-1; TRBD1 agrees at 8 bases. Looked up from germline, CDR1 is DFQATT and CDR2 is SNEGSKA (reference sequence). The CDR3 totals 13 residues. J was trimmed by 5 bases and V by 1 base; bases with no gene match: 4. CDR3 DNA sequence: TGCAGTGCTAGAGTCCAGGGGGCACACGAGCAGTACTTC. Protein sequence: CSARVQGAHEQYF.

Ten or more counts support this clonotype. The V gene is TRBV28, the J gene TRBJ2-7; 9 nucleotides line up with TRBD2. This CDR3 has 16 amino acids. Trimming at V came to 6 bases and at J to 2 bases, leaving 11 bases not matched to a gene. Per germline, CDR1 MDHEN and CDR2 SYDVKM. The CDR3 sequence: CASSQPEAGGTYEQYF. For the CDR3, the DNA is TGTGCCAGCAGCCAACCCGAGGCGGGAGGGACCTACGAGCAGTACTTC. The whole variable domain, remainder taken from reference TRBV28 and TRBJ2-7, is DVKVTQSSRYLVKRTGEKVFLECVQDMDHENMFWYRQDPGLGLRLIYFSYDVKMKEKGDIPEGYSVSREKKERFSLILESASTNQTSMYLCASSQPEAGGTYEQYFGPGTRLTVT.

At least ten counts were recorded for this clonotype. CDR3 in DNA: TGTGCCAGCAGTTCGCTGGGGACCTATCAGCCCCAGCATTTT. It specifies CASSSLGTYQPQHF. The V and J genes are TRBV27 and TRBJ1-5, with D possibly matching TRBD1 (5 bases). This CDR3 region has 14 residues. Germline V gene sequence: CDR1 MNHEY, CDR2 SMNVEV (reference sequence). The ends were cut back, 4 bases at V and 5 bases at J, with 12 bases in the middle.

This clonotype was observed at least ten times. The chain employs TRBV27 and TRBJ2-3; TRBD1 might be the D (5 bases). V dropped 0 bases and J dropped 4 bases, with 8 bases sitting between them. CDR1 and CDR2 from the germline V gene are MNHEY and SMNVEV (reference sequence). This CDR3 spans 14 amino acids. CDR3 in DNA: TGTGCCAGCAGTTTATCGCAGGGCCCAGATACGCAGTATTTT. Translation: CASSLSQGPDTQYF.

This clonotype was detected many times. This chain connects TRBV11-2 to TRBJ2-7; D is perhaps TRBD1 (5 bases). CDR1 SGHAT and CDR2 FQNNGV come from the germline V gene. There are 14 residues in the CDR3. V was shortened by 3 bases and J by 2 bases, with 11 bases between the two germline ends. CDR3 coding DNA: TGTGCCAGCAGCTTGGACCAGGGTACCTACGAGCAGTACTTC. Amino acids: CASSLDQGTYEQYF. The entire variable domain, with the rest obtained from reference TRBV11-2 and TRBJ2-7, is as follows: EAGVAQSPRYKIIEKRQSVAFWCNPISGHATLYWYQQILGQGPKLLIQFQNNGVVDDSQLPKDRFSAERLKGVDSTLKIQPAKLEDSAVYLCASSLDQGTYEQYFGPGTRLTVT.

This clonotype has a count of ten or more. V usage is TRBV25-1 and J usage is TRBJ1-2; 9 bases fit TRBD1. V shed 7 bases, J shed 3 bases, and the junction held 3 bases outside the gene matches. The germline gives CDR1 MGHDK, CDR2 SYGVNS. This CDR3 comprises 13 residues. The CDR3: CASIRTGDYGYTF. The CDR3 DNA follows: TGTGCCAGCATTCGGACAGGGGACTATGGCTACACCTTC.

This clonotype was seen many times. The chain links TRBV18 to TRBJ1-2; D not certain. The CDR3 contains 11 residues. Germline assignment: CDR1 KGHSH and CDR2 LQKENI. Trimming cost V 5 bases and J 4 bases, with 5 bases left between them. CDR3 protein: CASSGFYGYTF. For the CDR3, the DNA is TGTGCCAGCTCAGGGTTCTATGGCTACACCTTC.

This rearrangement joins TRBV11-2 to TRBJ1-2, with D perhaps matching TRBD1 (5 bases). CDR3 length: 15 residues. Germline loops: CDR1 SGHAT, CDR2 FQNNGV. The V and J ends lost 7 bases and 4 bases respectively, with 19 bases between them. The CDR3 DNA reads TGTGCCAGCAACCTTCAGGGAGGACCCTCCTATGGCTACACCTTC. It codes for CASNLQGGPSYGYTF.

This clonotype occurred many times. The V gene is TRBV14, the J gene TRBJ1-2, with D unresolved. V was shortened by 1 base and J by 4 bases, with 10 bases between the two germline ends. This CDR3 is 14 amino acids long. CDR1 SGHDN and CDR2 FVKESK come from the germline V gene. This chain's CDR3 is CASSQGRRGYGYTF. The CDR3 DNA reads as TGTGCCAGCAGCCAAGGCCGACGCGGCTATGGCTACACCTTC.

This clonotype was observed at least ten times. This chain links TRBV11-2 with TRBJ2-5; 14 bases align to TRBD2. This CDR3 has 16 residues. The trim removed 5 bases at V and 7 bases at J, leaving 9 bases unmatched. Germline assignment: CDR1 SGHAT and CDR2 FQNNGV. Here the CDR3 reads CASSQRLAGGDGTQYF. The CDR3 bases are TGTGCCAGCAGCCAAAGACTAGCGGGGGGGGATGGGACCCAGTACTTC.

The CDR3 DNA reads TGTGCCAGCAGCTTAGTCGCCATTACGGACTCGGGGGCCACTGAAGCTTTCTTT. Translated, it gives CASSLVAITDSGATEAFF. The gene calls are TRBV7-9 and TRBJ1-1; TRBD1 is a possible D gene (6 bases). CDR1 and CDR2 (germline): SEHNR, FQNEAQ (reference sequence). CDR3 size: 18 residues. Deletions cut 1 base from V and 4 bases from J, with 22 bases between.

Many counts were recorded for this clonotype. The V call is TRBV6-1, the J call TRBJ2-3; the match to TRBD2 covers 12 bases. The V segment lost 7 bases and the J segment 9 bases; nucleotides outside the gene matches: 8. Germline CDR1 MNHNS, CDR2 SASEGT. This CDR3 is 14 amino acids long. CDR3 amino acids: CASNSGLAGTTQYF. The CDR3 nucleotides read TGTGCCAGCAATTCCGGACTAGCGGGGACAACGCAGTATTTT.

This clonotype has a count of ten or more. This chain connects TRBV28 to TRBJ2-1; D uncertain. With 8 bases removed from V and 3 bases from J, the gap between germline ends came to 5 bases. The CDR3 is 11 residues long. Per the germline V gene, CDR1 is MDHEN and CDR2 is SYDVKM. DNA for the CDR3: TGTGCCAGCGTCGGCTACAATGAGCAGTTCTTC. Translating it yields CASVGYNEQFF.

This clonotype has a handful of counts. The CDR3 nucleotides are TGCAGCGCTGGACTTAGCCCCTACGAGCAGTACTTC. This translates into CSAGLSPYEQYF. This rearrangement joins TRBV29-1 to TRBJ2-7, with a tentative D call TRBD2 (5 bases). Germline CDR1 reads SQVTM; CDR2 reads ANQGSEA. The CDR3 covers 12 residues. V lost 7 bases to trimming and J lost 2 bases, with 12 bases between them.

Many counts were recorded for this clonotype. V and J are TRBV11-2 and TRBJ1-5; no firm D call. The CDR3 is made up of 12 amino acids. Germline CDR1 SGHAT, CDR2 FQNNGV. V shed 5 bases and J shed 7 bases, with 9 bases lying between them. The CDR3 loop is CASSPTGQPQHF. The DNA for the CDR3 is TGTGCCAGCAGCCCAACGGGGCAGCCCCAGCATTTT. Using reference TRBV11-2 and TRBJ1-5 for the parts outside the CDR3, the full variable domain is EAGVAQSPRYKIIEKRQSVAFWCNPISGHATLYWYQQILGQGPKLLIQFQNNGVVDDSQLPKDRFSAERLKGVDSTLKIQPAKLEDSAVYLCASSPTGQPQHFGDGTRLSIL.

This clonotype was picked up many times. The chain employs TRBV4-1 and TRBJ1-2; D gene ambiguous. The CDR3 extends over 14 amino acids. The V end was cut by 1 base, the J end by 0 bases, with 6 bases between. CDR1 and CDR2 (germline): MGHRA, YSYEKL. CDR3 bases: TGCGCCAGCAGCCAAGCCGTAGCTAACTATGGCTACACCTTC. Its translation is CASSQAVANYGYTF.

This clonotype has at least ten counts. CDR3 region: CASSLGNQPYEQYF. The CDR3 DNA reads as TGCGCCAGCAGCTTGGGTAATCAACCCTACGAGCAGTACTTC. The rearrangement joins TRBV5-1 to TRBJ2-7; D gene unclear. V was cut by 0 bases and J by 2 bases, with 9 bases left in between. Germline CDR1 and CDR2: SGHRS and YFSETQ. The length of the CDR3 is 14 residues.

This clonotype was detected ten times or more. The chain recombines TRBV12-3 or TRBV12-4 with TRBJ1-2; no reliable D call. The CDR3 is 12 amino acids. Trimming pared 5 bases from V and 0 bases from J, leaving 4 bases between. The CDR3 loop is CASSNTNYGYTF. CDR3 DNA sequence: TGTGCCAGCAGTAATACTAACTATGGCTACACCTTC.

This clonotype was seen at least ten times. This chain uses TRBV7-2 with TRBJ1-2; no clear D. Trimming stripped 4 bases from V and 8 bases from J, with 14 bases between. The CDR3 contains 13 residues. Germline V gives CDR1 SGHTA, CDR2 FQGNSA. The CDR3 here is CASSSEVLMGYTF. The CDR3, as DNA: TGTGCCAGCAGCTCAGAGGTCCTGATGGGCTACACCTTC.

This clonotype occurred many times. The rearrangement uses TRBV9 and TRBJ2-1; 11 bases are a match to TRBD2. CDR1 and CDR2 (germline): SGDLS, YYNGEE. Trimming cost V 5 bases and J 5 bases; bases outside gene matches: 6. The CDR3 totals 15 residues. CDR3 DNA: TGTGCCAGCAGTCCAACTAGCGGGAGCAACAATGAGCAGTTCTTC. It translates to CASSPTSGSNNEQFF.

This clonotype was counted ten times or more. V usage is TRBV15 and J usage is TRBJ2-1, with TRBD2 identical over 9 bases. The CDR3 has 16 amino acids. Germline V gives CDR1 LNHNV, CDR2 YYDKDF (reference sequence). J gave up 3 bases and V 3 bases, and 6 bases lay outside the gene matches. In DNA form, the CDR3 reads TGTGCCACCAGCAGGGCGACTAGCGGAGTCTACAATGAGCAGTTCTTC. This translates into CATSRATSGVYNEQFF.